These 8 T cell receptor beta chains came from one sample sequenced in a study of chemoradiotherapy in HPV16-positive cancers. Using immunoSEQ multiplex PCR, the repertoire was profiled, and TCRdb retains in-frame clones only, with some absent. The table lists several thousand clones, roughly 95% of them singletons. Specimen: tumor tissue, collected from a patient who underwent chemoradiotherapy. Receptors originate from a human donor with HPV-associated anogenital cancer.

The chain carries TRBV11-2 and TRBJ2-3; D gene unclear. This CDR3 comprises 14 residues. V shed 5 bases and J shed 4 bases, with 13 bases lying between them. Per the germline V gene, CDR1 is SGHAT and CDR2 is FQNNGV. Here the CDR3 DNA reads TGTGCCAGCAGCCGCGGAGCGCAGTCAGATACGCAGTATTTT. Amino acids: CASSRGAQSDTQYF.

V and J are TRBV28 and TRBJ2-3; tentative D call: TRBD1 (5 bases). The CDR3 runs 12 residues. The ends were cut back, 5 bases at V and 5 bases at J, with 8 bases in the middle. Germline V lookup: CDR1 MDHEN, CDR2 SYDVKM. The CDR3 region has the DNA TGTGCCAGCAGTCGACAGAGAGATACGCAGTATTTT. This encodes CASSRQRDTQYF.

This clone was found once. V gene TRBV19 combines with J gene TRBJ1-1, with D tentatively TRBD1 (6 bases). The V end was cut by 4 bases, the J end by 10 bases, with 16 bases between. The CDR3 consists of 13 residues. CDR1 is LNHDA, CDR2 SQIVND, per germline (reference sequence). The CDR3 DNA follows: TGTGCCAGTAGTACCTACAGGGAAGGGGGAGCTTTCTTT. This encodes CASSTYREGGAFF. Variable domain in full (rest from reference TRBV19 and TRBJ1-1): DGGITQSPKYLFRKEGQNVTLSCEQNLNHDAMYWYRQDPGQGLRLIYYSQIVNDFQKGDIAEGYSVSREKKESFPLTVTSAQKNPTAFYLCASSTYREGGAFFGQGTRLTVV.

This chain joins TRBV5-1 and TRBJ1-2, with TRBD1 matching 8 bases. Losses at the gene ends were 4 bases for V and 7 bases for J; bases not matched to a gene: 6. This CDR3 comprises 13 residues. Germline V gene lookup returns CDR1 SGHRS and CDR2 YFSETQ. The CDR3 spells CASSRDRLSGYTF. In nucleotides, the CDR3 is TGCGCCAGCAGCCGGGACAGGCTTTCTGGCTACACCTTC.

This rearrangement joins TRBV25-1 to TRBJ2-3, with TRBD1 identical over 10 bases. The CDR3 runs to 15 residues. V was clipped by 8 bases and J by 4 bases; unmatched bases: 9. CDR1 and CDR2 (germline): MGHDK, SYGVNS. The CDR3 spells CASARLDRGADTQYF. The DNA for the CDR3 is TGTGCCAGCGCCAGATTGGACAGGGGGGCAGATACGCAGTATTTT.

The V and J genes are TRBV21-1 and TRBJ1-1; TRBD1 is the table's D call and was not checked against the DNA. TRBV21-1 has pseudogene status. This CDR3 region has 15 residues. CDR3 protein: CASSKEGDGSTEAFF. In DNA form, the CDR3 reads TGTGCCAGCAGCAAAGAGGGGGATGGGAGCACTGAAGCTTTCTTT.

This chain joins TRBV5-4 and TRBJ2-7; TRBD1 is a possible D gene (5 bases). The V end lost 2 bases, the J end lost 3 bases, and 15 bases lay between the germline ends. This CDR3 spans 15 amino acids. CDR1 SGHNT and CDR2 YYREEE come from the germline V gene (reference sequence). The CDR3 spells CASSFHQGASYEQYF. In nucleotides, the CDR3 is TGTGCCAGCAGCTTTCACCAGGGTGCGAGCTACGAGCAGTACTTC.

This sequence joins TRBV7-9 and TRBJ1-1; no clear D. Trimming cost V 1 base and J 1 base, with 7 bases left between them. Germline-derived CDR1 and CDR2 are SEHNR and FQNEAQ (reference sequence). CDR3 length equals 14 residues. The CDR3 is CASSLGTGNTEAFF. CDR3 sequence (DNA): TGTGCCAGCAGCTTAGGTACGGGGAACACTGAAGCTTTCTTT.